The following is a T cell receptor beta chain sequence with its context. Original analysis: The assay estimated nucleated cells by amplifying reference gene primers. TCRdb's copy holds only in-frame clones and misses some; the assay was immunoSEQ multiplex PCR. The V and J calls and clone size were taken over from that table, and D and trimming were inferred from the DNA. The sample lists about 59,000 clones, around four fifths occurring once. The sample originates from a study of blood T cell repertoires in COVID-19. Looking at the study overall: Acute-phase and convalescent COVID-19 samples originated in the United States, Italy and Spain. The analysed material was cDNA or gDNA that came from T cells, B-cell-depleted T cells, or PBMCs.

Seattle enrolled patients during active infection and tracked them longitudinally. The CDR3 spans 15 residues. The V gene end was trimmed by 6 bases and the J gene end by 2 bases; junction bases not matched to a gene: 4. Germline CDR1 and CDR2: SGHVS and FQNEAQ. This TCR came from a man in his sixties with COVID-19, enrolled during active disease. The sequenced material came from peripheral blood. The chain employs TRBV7-8 and TRBJ1-3, with 10 nucleotides matching TRBD1. CDR3 region: CASRRDRGPGNTIYF. The CDR3 nucleotides read TGTGCCAGCAGAAGAGACAGGGGGCCTGGAAACACCATATATTTT.